Below, one TCR beta chain is given with its context. The data were taken from a study of blood T cell repertoires in COVID-19. Across the whole study: Nucleic acid was either cDNA or gDNA, and it came from T cells, B-cell-depleted T cells, or PBMCs.

Sequenced by immunoSEQ multiplex PCR; TCRdb stores in-frame clones only, minus some. This sample yields hundreds of thousands of clones, of which less than 90% are seen a single time; more than 7.5% belongs to the top ten. The source of this sequence is an older woman who had recovered from COVID-19. Sequencing was performed on PBMCs or T cells enriched from blood (not recorded which).

For the CDR3, the DNA is TGTGCCACCAGTCAAGGACAGGGGGCGCGTTCCCCCTACGAGCAGTACTTC. Translation gives CATSQGQGARSPYEQYF. The chain joins TRBV24-1 to TRBJ2-7; TRBD1 agrees at 11 bases. V was clipped by 6 bases and J by 2 bases; unmatched bases: 11. The germline V gene has CDR1 KGHDR and CDR2 SFDVKD. The CDR3 is 17 amino acids.